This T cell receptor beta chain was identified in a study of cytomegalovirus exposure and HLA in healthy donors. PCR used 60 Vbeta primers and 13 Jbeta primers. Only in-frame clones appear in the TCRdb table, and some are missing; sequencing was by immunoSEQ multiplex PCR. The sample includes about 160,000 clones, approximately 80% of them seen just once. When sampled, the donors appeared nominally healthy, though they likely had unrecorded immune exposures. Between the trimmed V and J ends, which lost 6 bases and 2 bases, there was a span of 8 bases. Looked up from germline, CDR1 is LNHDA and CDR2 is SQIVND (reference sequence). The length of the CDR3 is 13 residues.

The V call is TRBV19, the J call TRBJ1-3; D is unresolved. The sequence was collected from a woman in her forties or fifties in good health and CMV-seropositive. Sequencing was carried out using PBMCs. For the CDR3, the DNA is TGTGCCAGTAGGGTCAGCGCTGGAAACACCATATATTTT. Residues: CASRVSAGNTIYF.